This is a list of T cell receptor beta chains from one sample in a study of blood T cell repertoires in COVID-19. Clones were read by immunoSEQ multiplex PCR, and TCRdb kept only the in-frame ones, dropping some. The table lists around 250,000 clones, over 80% of them singletons, with 1.5% in the top ten. Sequenced sample: peripheral blood. The receptors originated from a middle-aged woman who had recovered from COVID-19. Both conserved end residues are part of each CDR3. Fields, in order: clone size, V gene, D gene, J gene, CDR3 DNA, CDR3 protein. D genes are given only for firm matches. A row's size may be missing; if present it is once, few, many or a size class.

size: few
V: TRBV7-8
D: NA
J: TRBJ2-7
DNA: TGTGCCAGCAGCTTACCAGGGATACCCTACGAGCAGTACTTC
CDR3: CASSLPGIPYEQYF

size: NA
V: TRBV5-5
D: TRBD1
J: TRBJ1-3
DNA: TGTGCCAGCAGCTTTATAGAAACAGGGGGTGGAAACACCATATATTTT
CDR3: CASSFIETGGGNTIYF

size: NA
V: TRBV2
D: NA
J: TRBJ2-7
DNA: TGTGCCAGCAGCGGAAGGACACCTTCCTACGAGCAGTACTTC
CDR3: CASSGRTPSYEQYF

size: NA
V: TRBV5-1
D: TRBD1
J: TRBJ2-3
DNA: TGCGCCAGCAGCACGGATGGACAGGACACAGATACGCAGTATTTT
CDR3: CASSTDGQDTDTQYF

size: NA
V: TRBV21-1
D: NA
J: TRBJ1-5
DNA: TGTGCCAGCAGCAAAGCGATAAACAGTAGCAATCAGCCCCAGCATTTT
CDR3: CASSKAINSSNQPQHF

size: NA
V: TRBV28
D: NA
J: TRBJ1-6
DNA: TGTGCCAGCAGTTCTTTGGTGGGTAGCAATTCACCCCTCCACTTT
CDR3: CASSSLVGSNSPLHF

size: NA
V: TRBV28
D: NA
J: TRBJ1-2
DNA: TGTGCCAGCAGTTTACAGGGGACCTATGGCTACACCTTC
CDR3: CASSLQGTYGYTF

size: NA
V: TRBV5-1
D: TRBD1
J: TRBJ1-2
DNA: TGCGCCAGCAGCGGAGGACAGGGGAATGGCTACACCTTC
CDR3: CASSGGQGNGYTF

size: NA
V: TRBV11-2
D: NA
J: TRBJ1-1
DNA: TGTGCCAGCAGCTCCGGAGGGGAGGACACTGAAGCTTTCTTT
CDR3: CASSSGGEDTEAFF

size: NA
V: TRBV3-1/TRBV3-2
D: NA
J: TRBJ2-5
DNA: TGTGCCAGCAGCCACGACTGGCCCGGGGAAGAGACCCAGTACTTC
CDR3: CASSHDWPGEETQYF

size: NA
V: TRBV5-6
D: NA
J: TRBJ2-7
DNA: TGTGCCAGCAGCCAGTCGAGGGTTCCTCAGTACTTC
CDR3: CASSQSRVPQYF

size: NA
V: TRBV28
D: NA
J: TRBJ1-6
DNA: TGTGCCAGCAGTTTCGGCGTGGGAGCCTATAATTCACCCCTCCACTTT
CDR3: CASSFGVGAYNSPLHF

size: NA
V: TRBV28
D: NA
J: TRBJ1-2
DNA: TGTGCCAGCAGTTTATCCCCCCAGGCGGGGGTCACCTTC
CDR3: CASSLSPQAGVTF

size: NA
V: TRBV10-3
D: NA
J: TRBJ1-2
DNA: TGTGCCATCACTAGGCAGGGCTATGGCTACACCTTC
CDR3: CAITRQGYGYTF